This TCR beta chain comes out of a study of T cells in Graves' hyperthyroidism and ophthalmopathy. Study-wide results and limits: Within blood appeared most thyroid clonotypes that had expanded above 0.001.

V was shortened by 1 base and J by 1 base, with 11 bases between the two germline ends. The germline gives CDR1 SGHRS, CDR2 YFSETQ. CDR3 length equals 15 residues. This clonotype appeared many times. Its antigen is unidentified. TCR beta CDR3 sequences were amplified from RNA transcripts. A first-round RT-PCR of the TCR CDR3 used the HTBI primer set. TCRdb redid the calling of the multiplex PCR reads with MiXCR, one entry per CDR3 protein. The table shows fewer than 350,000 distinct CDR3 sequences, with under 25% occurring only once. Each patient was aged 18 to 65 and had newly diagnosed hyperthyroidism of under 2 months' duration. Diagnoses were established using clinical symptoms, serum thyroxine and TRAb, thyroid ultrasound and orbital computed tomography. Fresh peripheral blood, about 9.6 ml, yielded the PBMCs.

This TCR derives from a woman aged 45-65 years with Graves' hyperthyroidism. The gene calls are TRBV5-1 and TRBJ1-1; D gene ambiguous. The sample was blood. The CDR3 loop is CASSLRSTGNTEAFF. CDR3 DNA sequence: TGCGCCAGCAGCTTGCGATCGACCGGGAACACTGAAGCTTTCTTT.